The 5 T cell receptor beta chains given below trace back to one sample, sequenced in a study of blood T cell repertoires in COVID-19 (dated by TCRdb to between 2020 and 2021). Receptor libraries were prepared by the immunoSEQ multiplex PCR assay. TCRdb stores this immuneACCESS table with in-frame sequences only. Part of the clones is absent; in the studies checked, under half of the shortfall reflects unresolved V genes, and no reason is known for the rest. In this sample the table shows under 150,000 clones, around 82% of which occur a single time. Together, the top ten hold 5.5% of the sample. The source material was PBMCs or T cells enriched from blood (not recorded which). Receptor source: a man aged 40-49 years with acute COVID-19.

This rearrangement joins TRBV2 to TRBJ2-3; D unresolved. Germline V gene sequence: CDR1 SNHLY, CDR2 FYNNEI. The CDR3 extends over 14 amino acids. V dropped 3 bases and J dropped 2 bases, with 9 bases sitting between them. CDR3 coding DNA: TGTGCCAGCAGTGACGCGGCGACCACAGATACGCAGTATTTT. It specifies CASSDAATTDTQYF.

The J gene is TRBJ1-6, the V gene TRBV10-3; a weak D match, TRBD1 (5 bases). This CDR3 contains 14 residues. The germline gives CDR1 ENHRY, CDR2 SYGVKD. V was clipped by 0 bases and J by 14 bases, with 14 bases between them. CDR3 nucleotide sequence: TGTGCCATCAGTGAGTCGGGGGGGACGTGGACCCTCCACTTT. This gives the protein CAISESGGTWTLHF.

The V gene is TRBV3-1 (or the pseudogene TRBV3-2), the J gene TRBJ2-3, with D perhaps TRBD2 (5 bases). The length of the CDR3 is 14 residues. Germline values: CDR1 LGHDT, CDR2 YNNKEL (reference sequence). V was pared by 4 bases and J by 4 bases, with 12 bases between. The CDR3 loop is CASSPPSGADTQYF. The CDR3 DNA is TGTGCCAGCAGCCCCCCCTCCGGGGCAGATACGCAGTATTTT.

This chain joins TRBV5-4 and TRBJ2-7; 8 bases align to TRBD2. The junction had 12 bases not matched to a gene; V was cut back by 4 bases and J by 0 bases. CDR1 SGHNT and CDR2 YYREEE come from the germline V gene (reference sequence). There are 17 residues in the CDR3. CDR3 in amino acids: CASSARTSLLSSYEQYF. CDR3 coding DNA: TGTGCCAGCAGCGCCCGGACTAGCTTACTTAGCTCCTACGAGCAGTACTTC.

The rearrangement joins TRBV15 to TRBJ2-4, with unresolved D. The germline CDR1 and CDR2 sequences are LNHNV and YYDKDF (reference sequence). The V end lost 1 base, the J end lost 2 bases, and 9 bases lay between the germline ends. The CDR3 covers 15 residues. The CDR3, as DNA: TGTGCCACCAGCAGAGTAAAACAGTCCAAAAACATTCAGTACTTC. This encodes CATSRVKQSKNIQYF. The variable domain in full, completed from reference TRBV15 and TRBJ2-4, reads DAMVIQNPRYQVTQFGKPVTLSCSQTLNHNVMYWYQQKSSQAPKLLFHYYDKDFNNEADTPDNFQSRRPNTSFCFLDIRSPGLGDTAMYLCATSRVKQSKNIQYFGAGTRLSVL.